One and the same sample provided the 17 T cell receptor beta chains below, sequenced in a study of Ad26.COV2.S vaccination and SARS-CoV-2 variants. Here immunoSEQ multiplex PCR was the method, and the copy in TCRdb shows in-frame clones only, minus some. The sample lists a few hundred thousand clones, roughly 85% occurring once. Described treatment: over 15 received Ad26.COV2.S at low or high dose, single or two shots; 5 received placebo; per-sample allocation not given. Repertoires come from day 63 after the first vaccine or placebo injection. The starting material was peripheral blood, obtained in a trial of Ad26.COV2.S vaccine versus placebo. Source of these receptors: a person aged 18-60 years who received the Ad26.COV2.S COVID-19 vaccine or a placebo.

The J gene is TRBJ1-2, the V gene TRBV7-6; 10 nucleotides line up with TRBD1. The germline gives CDR1 SGHVS, CDR2 FNYEAQ. The junction had 8 bases not matched to a gene; V was cut back by 5 bases and J by 8 bases. The CDR3 is made up of 14 amino acids. CDR3 amino acids: CASSPVGTGDGYTF. The CDR3 DNA reads as TGTGCCAGCAGCCCAGTGGGGACAGGGGACGGCTACACCTTC.

The V gene is TRBV12-3 or TRBV12-4, the J gene TRBJ1-2; D is undetermined. This CDR3 is built from 11 residues. Trimming removed 6 bases at V and 5 bases at J, with 7 bases between. CDR3 bases: TGTGCCAGCAGCGATGCATATGGCTACACCTTC. This sequence encodes CASSDAYGYTF.

The chain couples TRBV7-2 to TRBJ2-1; 10 bases are a match to TRBD2. V shed 1 base, J shed 3 bases, and the junction held 0 bases outside the gene matches. Germline values: CDR1 SGHTA, CDR2 FQGNSA. CDR3 size: 15 residues. The CDR3 DNA reads as TGTGCCAGCAGCTTAGTAGCGGGGGGCTACAATGAGCAGTTCTTC. The encoded protein is CASSLVAGGYNEQFF.

The V and J genes are TRBV9 and TRBJ2-2; possibly TRBD2 for D (6 bases). V gave up 2 bases and J gave up 3 bases, with 11 bases separating them. The germline V gene encodes CDR1 SGDLS and CDR2 YYNGEE. This CDR3 has 15 residues. CDR3 coding DNA: TGTGCCAGCAGCGTGCGCAGGGACTACACCGGGGAGCTGTTTTTT. Translated: CASSVRRDYTGELFF.

V and J are TRBV6-5 and TRBJ1-1; a weak D match, TRBD1 (5 bases). Germline lookup yields CDR1 MNHEY and CDR2 SVGAGI. CDR3 size: 16 residues. V gave up 3 bases and J gave up 1 base, with 15 bases separating them. The CDR3, as DNA: TGTGCCAGCAGTTATCGCTGGACACGGACGAACACTGAAGCTTTCTTT. Translation gives CASSYRWTRTNTEAFF.

The chain joins TRBV11-2 to TRBJ2-3; TRBD2 is a possible D gene (6 bases). The CDR3 runs 15 residues. Germline V gene sequence: CDR1 SGHAT, CDR2 FQNNGV. V was cut by 5 bases and J by 6 bases, with 18 bases left in between. The CDR3 region is CASSTVGGALDTQYF. CDR3 DNA sequence: TGTGCCAGCAGCACAGTCGGGGGAGCTCTCGATACGCAGTATTTT.

CDR3 protein: CASSYDRGGNTIYF. The CDR3 coding sequence is TGTGCCAGCAGCTATGACAGGGGGGGAAACACCATATATTTT. This chain links TRBV6-5 with TRBJ1-3; 9 nucleotides align to TRBD1. The trim removed 6 bases at V and 4 bases at J, leaving 4 bases unmatched. CDR1 MNHEY and CDR2 SVGAGI come from the germline V gene. This CDR3 spans 14 amino acids.

This chain links TRBV7-3 with TRBJ2-3; D unresolved. CDR1 and CDR2 (germline): SGHTA, FQGTGA. V lost 3 bases and J lost 1, with 5 bases in between. The CDR3 spans 13 residues. CDR3 residues: CASSFTGTDTQYF. DNA for the CDR3: TGTGCCAGCAGCTTCACAGGCACAGATACGCAGTATTTT. Full variable domain (remainder filled in from reference TRBV7-3 and TRBJ2-3): GAGVSQTPSNKVTEKGKYVELRCDPISGHTALYWYRQSLGQGPEFLIYFQGTGAADDSGLPNDRFFAVRPEGSVSTLKIQRTERGDSAVYLCASSFTGTDTQYFGPGTRLTVL.

This clone was recorded once. J is TRBJ2-4 and V is TRBV7-2, with TRBD1 identical over 8 bases. Germline assignment: CDR1 SGHTA and CDR2 FQGNSA. The CDR3 is made up of 14 amino acids. V lost 3 bases to trimming and J lost 5 bases; unmatched junction nucleotides: 3. CDR3 protein: CASSLTGAQNIQYF. DNA for the CDR3: TGTGCCAGCAGCTTGACAGGGGCCCAAAACATTCAGTACTTC.

The chain links TRBV19 to TRBJ1-2, with 7 bases fitting TRBD1. This CDR3 is built from 14 residues. CDR1 and CDR2 (germline): LNHDA, SQIVND (reference sequence). V trimming: 7 bases; J trimming: 7 bases; junction bases outside the gene matches: 12. The CDR3 bases are TGTGCCAGTACTACTCCGGGACAGCTCTTTGGCTACACCTTC. This gives the protein CASTTPGQLFGYTF.

Here the CDR3 reads CASMGTAATNEKLFF. CDR3 coding DNA: TGTGCCAGCATGGGAACAGCTGCAACTAATGAAAAACTGTTTTTT. The chain is built from TRBV6-5 and TRBJ1-4; no firm D call. This CDR3 has 15 amino acids. V gave up 7 bases and J gave up 0 bases, with 12 bases separating them. The germline V gene encodes CDR1 MNHEY and CDR2 SVGAGI.

This chain links TRBV5-1 with TRBJ2-3; 8 bases match TRBD2. V shed 4 bases and J 5 bases; nucleotides not matched to a gene: 9. Per germline, CDR1 SGHRS and CDR2 YFSETQ. This CDR3 comprises 15 residues. The CDR3: CASSPGDSGKDTQYF. The CDR3 DNA reads TGCGCCAGCAGCCCCGGGGATAGCGGGAAAGATACGCAGTATTTT.

The chain carries TRBV19 and TRBJ1-5; D remains unclear. The germline gives CDR1 LNHDA, CDR2 SQIVND (reference sequence). The V and J ends lost 6 bases and 9 bases respectively, with 12 bases between them. CDR3 length: 12 amino acids. The CDR3 sequence: CASRTNRRPQHF. CDR3 DNA: TGTGCCAGTAGGACGAATCGGCGGCCCCAGCATTTT.

This chain joins TRBV4-3 and TRBJ1-3, with unresolved D. The CDR3 is 13 amino acids. Germline V CDR1 and CDR2: LGHNA, YSLEER. V dropped 1 base and J dropped 4 bases, with 5 bases sitting between them. CDR3 in DNA: TGCGCCAGCAGCCAAGGGACGGGAAACACCATATATTTT. Translating it yields CASSQGTGNTIYF.

V and J are TRBV4-2 and TRBJ2-3; TRBD1 aligns across 9 bases. The germline V gene encodes CDR1 LGHNA and CDR2 YNFKEQ. The CDR3 extends over 17 amino acids. V lost 0 bases to trimming and J lost 7 bases; unmatched junction nucleotides: 11. The CDR3: CASSQDYNTGGKHTQYF. The CDR3 DNA is TGTGCCAGCAGCCAAGACTATAACACAGGGGGCAAGCATACGCAGTATTTT.

The rearrangement uses TRBV30 and TRBJ1-1, with D hard to call. Trimming took off 2 bases at V and 3 bases at J, with 10 bases between the two ends. Germline CDR1 is GTSNPN and CDR2 is SVGIG (reference sequence). The CDR3 is 13 amino acids. CDR3 loop: CAWSIGLHTEAFF. The CDR3 region has the DNA TGTGCCTGGAGTATCGGACTACACACTGAAGCTTTCTTT.

This sequence joins TRBV4-1 and TRBJ2-4; unclear D gene. CDR3 length equals 13 residues. Per germline, CDR1 MGHRA and CDR2 YSYEKL. The germline V and J ends were trimmed by 2 bases and 5 bases, with 7 bases remaining between them. This chain's CDR3 is CASSQPKENIQYF. The CDR3, as DNA: TGCGCCAGCAGCCAACCAAAGGAAAACATTCAGTACTTC.